These 17 T cell receptor beta chains share one sample of origin, sequenced in a study of human T cells and chemical hapten exposure. Sample time point: pre-sensitization, week 0. Regarding treatment: therapeutic diphenylcyclopropenone sensitization with weekly scalp DPC. TCRdb re-called the RACE reads with MiXCR, one entry per CDR3 protein. Of fewer than 350,000 distinct CDR3 sequences in the sample, 7.5% to 8% were seen once. The specimen comprised whole blood, sampled in connection with sensitization to the hapten diphenylcyclopropenone (DPC). These receptors came from a man aged 18 to 29 with alopecia areata. Some clones in this sample may be carry-over from other donors' samples.

This clonotype was seen a handful of times. The chain couples TRBV7-2 to TRBJ1-1; D might be TRBD1 (6 bases). The CDR3 is 14 amino acids. Trimming cost V 5 bases and J 1 base, with 11 bases left between them. Looked up from germline, CDR1 is SGHTA and CDR2 is FQGNSA. The CDR3 DNA reads as TGTGCCAGCAGCCGAGACAGGAGGAACACTGAAGCTTTCTTT. Amino acid sequence: CASSRDRRNTEAFF.

This clonotype was seen more than once but under ten times. The chain uses TRBV11-3 and TRBJ2-1; possible D gene TRBD1, 6 bases. The germline V gene has CDR1 SGHNT and CDR2 YENEEA. The CDR3 covers 13 residues. V lost 5 bases to trimming and J lost 4 bases, with 9 bases between them. Written as DNA, the CDR3 is TGTGCCAGCAGCAGTACAGGGTACAATGAGCAGTTCTTC. Its protein product is CASSSTGYNEQFF.

This clonotype was counted at least ten times. J is TRBJ1-3 and V is TRBV6-6; D may be TRBD1 (5 bases). CDR1 is MNHNY, CDR2 SVGAGI, per germline (reference sequence). The V end lost 5 bases, the J end lost 1 base, and 12 bases lay between the germline ends. CDR3 size: 15 residues. CDR3 bases: TGTGCCAGCAGTACGAAAGGGGTTTCTGGAAACACCATATATTTT. It codes for CASSTKGVSGNTIYF.

The rearrangement joins TRBV7-9 to TRBJ2-2; possibly TRBD2 for D (6 bases). Trimming took off 5 bases at V and 6 bases at J, with 22 bases between the two ends. CDR3 length: 17 amino acids. The germline V gene encodes CDR1 SEHNR and CDR2 FQNEAQ (reference sequence). The CDR3 DNA is TGTGCCAGCAGCCCTGGCGGAGGGACGAACATCCCCGGGGAGCTGTTTTTT. It specifies CASSPGGGTNIPGELFF.

For this clonotype: Likely a read error: the CDR3 ends without its conserved phenylalanine or tryptophan. This chain joins TRBV20-1 and TRBJ1-1; no clear D. The CDR3 contains 13 residues. V was cut by 3 bases and J by 0 bases, with 8 bases left in between. The germline V gene encodes CDR1 DFQATT and CDR2 SNEGSKA (reference sequence). This chain's CDR3 is CSARDRMNTEAFS. As DNA, the CDR3 is TGCAGTGCTAGGGATCGGATGAACACTGAAGCTTTCTCT.

This clonotype has a handful of counts. The chain is built from TRBV20-1 and TRBJ2-1; no reliable D call. CDR3 length: 9 residues. In germline, CDR1 is DFQATT, CDR2 SNEGSKA (reference sequence). Trimming left V 3 bases short and J 13 bases short, with 7 bases between. The CDR3 protein is CSASVRQFF. CDR3 nucleotides: TGCAGTGCTAGTGTGCGCCAGTTCTTC.

This chain uses TRBV12-3 or TRBV12-4 with TRBJ2-1; TRBD2 aligns across 8 bases. This CDR3 is built from 15 residues. The V and J ends lost 3 bases and 6 bases, in that order; junction bases with no gene match: 7. The CDR3 nucleotides are TGTGCCAGCAGTTTGTACGGGGGGGCTCCCAATGAGCAGTTCTTC. It is translated as CASSLYGGAPNEQFF.

This clonotype was observed a handful of times. V gene TRBV12-3 or TRBV12-4 combines with J gene TRBJ2-1, with D perhaps matching TRBD1 (6 bases). This CDR3 is built from 16 residues. V lost 6 bases and J lost 12, with 27 bases in between. CDR3 loop: CASSRPPRGLTSGQFF. DNA for the CDR3: TGTGCCAGCAGCCGACCCCCCAGGGGCCTAACGTCGGGGCAGTTCTTC.

The chain combines TRBV20-1 with TRBJ1-4, with a possible D match to TRBD1 (5 bases). The CDR3 is 12 amino acids. Trimming left V 6 bases short and J 8 bases short, with 13 bases between. Germline V gene lookup returns CDR1 DFQATT and CDR2 SNEGSKA (reference sequence). The CDR3 DNA reads TGCAGTGCCCCCGGGACTGGGGAAAAACTGTTTTTT. Amino acids: CSAPGTGEKLFF.

V usage is TRBV12-3 or TRBV12-4 and J usage is TRBJ1-5; maybe TRBD1 (5 bases). V shed 5 bases and J shed 1 base, with 12 bases lying between them. The CDR3 sequence is 15 residues long. The CDR3: CASSPPRTSNQPQHF. The DNA of the CDR3 is TGTGCCAGCAGTCCGCCGAGGACAAGCAATCAGCCCCAGCATTTT.

Worth noting for this clonotype: It may be a read error: a sequence one base away is much more abundant. This chain uses TRBV5-1 with TRBJ2-2, with 8 bases that match TRBD2. CDR1 and CDR2 from the germline V gene are SGHRS and YFSETQ. V dropped 4 bases and J dropped 7; count of bases not matched to a gene: 12. This CDR3 comprises 16 residues. The CDR3 coding sequence is TGCGCCAGCAGCCCGGGACCAGCGGGGGAATTCGGGGAGCTGTTTTTT. As protein: CASSPGPAGEFGELFF. The variable domain in full, with the rest retrieved from reference TRBV5-1 and TRBJ2-2, is KAGVTQTPRYLIKTRGQQVTLSCSPISGHRSVSWYQQTPGQGLQFLFEYFSETQRNKGNFPGRFSGRQFSNSRSEMNVSTLELGDSALYLCASSPGPAGEFGELFFGEGSRLTVL.

The V call is TRBV12-3 or TRBV12-4, the J call TRBJ1-2; 8 bases agree with TRBD1. Unmatched junction bases numbered 4, after V lost 3 bases and J lost 7 bases. The CDR3 spans 13 residues. CDR3 residues: CASSFSTGVGYTF. The CDR3 coding sequence is TGTGCCAGCAGTTTTTCGACAGGGGTTGGCTACACCTTC.

This clonotype was seen only a few times. The chain carries TRBV20-1 and TRBJ2-7; D could derive from TRBD1 or TRBD2 (5 bases each). Trimming left V 1 base short and J 6 bases short, with 19 bases between. Germline CDR1 and CDR2: DFQATT and SNEGSKA (reference sequence). CDR3 length: 15 residues. CDR3 residues: CSARVPGPSSVEQYF. CDR3 sequence (DNA): TGCAGTGCTAGAGTACCGGGACCCTCGTCCGTCGAGCAGTACTTC.

This clonotype has a count of ten or more. The chain couples TRBV4-2 to TRBJ2-1, with TRBD2 as a possible D gene (5 bases). The CDR3 runs 14 residues. V was clipped by 0 bases and J by 4 bases, with 7 bases between them. Germline V gene data show CDR1 as LGHNA and CDR2 as YNFKEQ. The CDR3 nucleotides read TGTGCCAGCAGCCAAGATTCGGGGTACAATGAGCAGTTCTTC. Translation gives CASSQDSGYNEQFF.

This clonotype was seen a few times. CDR3 sequence: CASNVGKGASNQPQHF. The CDR3 nucleotides read TGTGCCAGCAATGTCGGGAAAGGGGCTAGCAATCAGCCCCAGCATTTT. This sequence joins TRBV6-1 and TRBJ1-5; tentative D call: TRBD1 (5 bases). CDR1 is MNHNS, CDR2 SASEGT, per germline. The CDR3 runs 16 residues. Trimming removed 7 bases from V and 0 bases from J, with 16 bases in between.

This rearrangement joins TRBV13 to TRBJ2-3; TRBD1 matches at 10 bases. Losses at the gene ends were 5 bases for V and 0 bases for J; bases not matched to a gene: 14. CDR3 length: 19 residues. Germline V gene lookup returns CDR1 PRHDT and CDR2 FYEKMQ (reference sequence). CDR3 in DNA: TGTGCCAGCAGCCCCTGGACAGGGGGAAGTCCCCCCAGCACAGATACGCAGTATTTT. Translating it yields CASSPWTGGSPPSTDTQYF.

Ten or more counts support this clonotype. The chain uses TRBV10-3 and TRBJ2-2, with TRBD1 identical over 8 bases. V dropped 4 bases and J dropped 5; count of bases not matched to a gene: 3. Germline loops: CDR1 ENHRY, CDR2 SYGVKD. There are 14 residues in the CDR3. CDR3 in amino acids: CAISGDRPTGELFF. CDR3 nucleotides: TGTGCCATCAGTGGGGACAGGCCTACCGGGGAGCTGTTTTTT.